The 25 T cell receptor beta chains below all came from one sample that was sequenced in a study of blood T cells in healthy people across ages. The authors ran a second PCR of roughly 7 to 11 cycles using a sample-barcoded 5' primer and a J-beta primer mix. TCRdb called the 5' RACE reads again in MiXCR, with one record for every CDR3 protein. This table holds a few hundred thousand distinct CDR3 sequences, approximately 25% found once. Material for sequencing was blood. Receptor source: a woman in her seventies in good health.

V is TRBV9 and J is TRBJ1-2; D perhaps matches TRBD1 (5 bases). Germline CDR1 is SGDLS and CDR2 is YYNGEE. Trimming took off 3 bases at V and 1 base at J, with 19 bases between the two ends. The CDR3 runs 17 residues. The CDR3 sequence is CASSGDSSDRFNYGYTF. CDR3 coding DNA: TGTGCCAGCAGCGGAGACTCATCCGACAGATTTAACTATGGCTACACCTTC.

The gene calls are TRBV30 and TRBJ1-2; TRBD1 matches 7 bases. V shed 5 bases and J 4 bases; nucleotides not matched to a gene: 10. This CDR3 is built from 14 residues. Germline V gene sequence: CDR1 GTSNPN, CDR2 SVGIG (reference sequence). The CDR3 DNA reads as TGTGCCTGGGCCCCTCCGGACAGGTCCTATGGCTACACCTTC. It translates to CAWAPPDRSYGYTF.

The rearrangement joins TRBV7-3 to TRBJ1-1; weak D call: TRBD1 (6 bases). CDR3 size: 15 residues. V gave up 1 base and J gave up 3 bases, with 12 bases separating them. Germline V CDR1 and CDR2: SGHTA, FQGTGA. The chain's CDR3 is CASSLRGGADTEAFF. The CDR3 DNA reads TGTGCCAGCAGCTTAAGAGGGGGGGCGGACACTGAAGCTTTCTTT.

This chain connects TRBV9 to TRBJ2-5; D not resolved. Trimming left V 0 bases short and J 2 bases short, with 5 bases between. The CDR3 has 13 amino acids. Germline lookup yields CDR1 SGDLS and CDR2 YYNGEE. CDR3 sequence: CASSVAGQETQYF. CDR3 nucleotides: TGTGCCAGCAGCGTAGCCGGACAAGAGACCCAGTACTTC.

This clonotype turned up a few times. The chain carries TRBV10-3 and TRBJ2-4; TRBD2 matches 10 bases. The germline V gene encodes CDR1 ENHRY and CDR2 SYGVKD. This CDR3 is 16 amino acids long. With 0 bases clipped from V and 7 bases from J, the junction kept 6 bases outside the gene matches. The CDR3 nucleotides are TGTGCCATCAGTGAGTCGGCTAGCGGGGGCACTAACATTCAGTACTTC. It translates to CAISESASGGTNIQYF.

This chain links TRBV10-3 with TRBJ2-3; D remains unclear. The germline V gene encodes CDR1 ENHRY and CDR2 SYGVKD. There are 14 residues in the CDR3. Trimming removed 1 base from V and 1 base from J, with 6 bases in between. Here the CDR3 reads CAISEYDGTDTQYF. CDR3 sequence (DNA): TGTGCCATCAGTGAGTACGATGGCACAGATACGCAGTATTTT.

The rearrangement links TRBV5-1 to TRBJ1-5; D uncertain. Trimming took off 0 bases at V and 7 bases at J, with 14 bases between the two ends. This CDR3 has 15 residues. Germline V gives CDR1 SGHRS, CDR2 YFSETQ. CDR3 loop: CASSLGQPLGQPQHF. DNA of the CDR3: TGCGCCAGCAGCTTGGGACAACCTCTAGGGCAGCCCCAGCATTTT.

As concerns this clonotype: At one boundary the junction diverges from the germline segment, which might be a read error. The rearrangement joins TRBV12-3 or TRBV12-4 to TRBJ2-7, with a possible D match to TRBD1 (5 bases). The CDR3 consists of 14 residues. CDR3 nucleotide sequence: TGTGCCAGCAGTTTAACAGGTAGCTCCTACGAGCGGTACTTC. It translates to CASSLTGSSYERYF.

CDR3 in DNA: TGTGCCAGCAGCGGTTCCGGGACGCCCCAGCATTTT. Translating gives CASSGSGTPQHF. V gene TRBV7-2 combines with J gene TRBJ1-5, with D tentatively TRBD1 (5 bases). This CDR3 has 12 amino acids. Looked up from germline, CDR1 is SGHTA and CDR2 is FQGNSA. V lost 5 bases and J 9 bases, leaving 11 bases between the germline ends.

The V call is TRBV7-9, the J call TRBJ2-5; 8 positions agree with TRBD2. This CDR3 is 17 amino acids long. The germline gives CDR1 SEHNR, CDR2 FQNEAQ (reference sequence). V lost 0 bases to trimming and J lost 1 base; unmatched junction nucleotides: 7. The CDR3 here is CASSLARSLAAQETQYF. CDR3 DNA: TGTGCCAGCAGCTTAGCGCGGTCACTAGCGGCCCAAGAGACCCAGTACTTC.

The chain combines TRBV4-3 with TRBJ2-3; unclear D gene. CDR3 length equals 14 residues. Trimming cost V 0 bases and J 3 bases, with 7 bases left between them. CDR1 and CDR2 from the germline V gene are LGHNA and YSLEER. CDR3 sequence (DNA): TGCGCCAGCAGCCAAGAAGTAGAGACAGATACGCAGTATTTT. Its protein is CASSQEVETDTQYF.

Only a few counts were recorded for this clonotype. One end of the junction fails to match germline, which may point to a read error. The V and J genes are TRBV6-2 or TRBV6-3 and TRBJ2-5; D possibly matches TRBD1 or TRBD2 (5 bases each). This CDR3 has 13 residues. CDR1 is MNHEY and CDR2 is SVGEGT in the germline V gene. The CDR3 DNA follows: TGTGCCAGCACTCCATTGAGGGGTCTGGGAAAGTTCTTC. The encoded protein is CASTPLRGLGKFF.

V is TRBV3-1 and J is TRBJ2-5; 8 bases align to TRBD1. Trimming removed 3 bases from V and 2 bases from J; junction bases left unmatched: 8. The CDR3 is 16 residues long. CDR1 and CDR2 from the germline V gene are LGHDT and YNNKEL (reference sequence). CDR3 sequence: CASSHTLRGQQETQYF. In nucleotides, the CDR3 is TGTGCCAGCAGCCACACCCTCAGGGGGCAGCAAGAGACCCAGTACTTC.

The chain has TRBV27 and TRBJ1-3; unclear D gene. The CDR3 loop spans 14 amino acids. Germline V gene data show CDR1 as MNHEY and CDR2 as SMNVEV (reference sequence). Trimming removed 8 bases at V and 0 bases at J, with 11 bases between. The CDR3 DNA sequence: TGTGCCAGCCGAGGAGCCTACTCTGGAAACACCATATATTTT. This translates into CASRGAYSGNTIYF.

This clonotype was observed a handful of times. The chain combines TRBV10-3 with TRBJ2-3; 11 bases match TRBD2. Trimming removed 8 bases from V and 1 base from J; junction bases left unmatched: 2. Germline values: CDR1 ENHRY, CDR2 SYGVKD. This CDR3 comprises 14 residues. The DNA for the CDR3 is TGTGCCATCGGGACTAGCGGACGCACAGATACGCAGTATTTT. As protein: CAIGTSGRTDTQYF.

There are a few counts of this clonotype. This chain joins TRBV5-1 and TRBJ2-1, with 11 bases aligning to TRBD2. Germline V gives CDR1 SGHRS, CDR2 YFSETQ. CDR3 length: 17 amino acids. J lost 0 bases, V lost 1 base, and 3 bases had no gene match. In nucleotides, the CDR3 is TGCGCCAGCAGCTTGACTAGCGGGGGCCCCTCCTACAATGAGCAGTTCTTC. This codes for CASSLTSGGPSYNEQFF.

This clonotype was counted only a few times. The rearrangement joins TRBV5-1 to TRBJ1-1; D is possibly TRBD1 (5 bases). V lost 0 bases and J lost 10, with 16 bases in between. Germline lookup yields CDR1 SGHRS and CDR2 YFSETQ. This CDR3 is built from 14 residues. The CDR3 protein is CASSLVGPIRLAFF. Written as DNA, the CDR3 is TGCGCCAGCAGCTTGGTGGGACCGATCCGTTTAGCTTTCTTT.

The genes are TRBV2 and TRBJ2-5, with 7 bases lining up with TRBD2. TRBJ2-1 explains the end of the DNA better; the J call may be wrong. The CDR3 length is 16 residues. Germline assignment: CDR1 SNHLY and CDR2 FYNNEI. CDR3 sequence reads: CASSRRVVGGHNEQFF. CDR3 coding DNA: TGTGCCAGCAGTAGAAGGGTGGTGGGAGGGCACAATGAGCAGTTCTTC.

This clonotype was seen more than once but under ten times. The rearrangement joins TRBV7-2 to TRBJ2-7; TRBD1 matches at 10 bases. The V gene's germline CDR1 is SGHTA and CDR2 FQGNSA. The CDR3 is made up of 15 amino acids. The trim removed 4 bases at V and 3 bases at J, leaving 6 bases unmatched. CDR3 protein: CASSWGTGVIYEQYF. CDR3 in DNA: TGTGCCAGCAGCTGGGGGACAGGGGTAATCTACGAGCAGTACTTC.

This chain uses TRBV20-1 with TRBJ2-5; TRBD2 aligns across 10 bases. V trimming: 5 bases; J trimming: 5 bases; junction bases outside the gene matches: 5. Germline-derived CDR1 and CDR2 are DFQATT and SNEGSKA (reference sequence). The CDR3 extends over 13 amino acids. CDR3 DNA sequence: TGCAGTGCTCGGAAGCGGGGGGGGGAGACCCAGTACTTC. Encoded protein: CSARKRGGETQYF.

This CDR3 reads CASSPAETQYF. CDR3 bases: TGTGCCAGCAGCCCCGCAGAGACCCAGTACTTC. This chain uses TRBV7-9 with TRBJ2-5; D call uncertain. CDR1 SEHNR and CDR2 FQNEAQ come from the germline V gene (reference sequence). The CDR3 sequence is 11 residues long. Trimming took off 5 bases at V and 4 bases at J, with 5 bases between the two ends.

V is TRBV20-1 and J is TRBJ2-3, with D perhaps matching TRBD2 (6 bases). The CDR3 consists of 18 residues. V lost 0 bases and J lost 0, with 19 bases in between. Looked up from germline, CDR1 is DFQATT and CDR2 is SNEGSKA (reference sequence). CDR3 nucleotides: TGCAGTGCTAGAGATGGCTGGGGGGTCTCGACTAGCACAGATACGCAGTATTTT. The encoded protein is CSARDGWGVSTSTDTQYF.

Of note for this clonotype: This clone may be a read error of a much larger clone one base away. The rearrangement uses TRBV12-3 or TRBV12-4 and TRBJ2-6; TRBD1 might be the D (6 bases). The CDR3 runs 14 residues. CDR3 loop: CASLQGSGANILTF. The CDR3, as DNA: TGTGCCAGTTTACAGGGCTCTGGGGCCAACATCCTGACTTTC.

This clonotype came up a few times. The genes are TRBV4-3 and TRBJ1-4; D not certain. CDR3 length: 15 amino acids. Trimming stripped 6 bases from V and 8 bases from J, with 19 bases between. Germline V gene sequence: CDR1 LGHNA, CDR2 YSLEER. The CDR3 is CASRHGERASEKLFF. CDR3 nucleotides: TGCGCCAGCAGACACGGAGAGCGTGCATCGGAAAAACTGTTTTTT.

The V call is TRBV20-1, the J call TRBJ2-7; D remains unclear. Trimming cost V 1 base and J 2 bases, with 6 bases left between them. Germline V gene lookup returns CDR1 DFQATT and CDR2 SNEGSKA (reference sequence). CDR3 length: 12 amino acids. CDR3 nucleotides: TGCAGTGCTAGAGGGACGGCCTACGAGCAGTACTTC. It specifies CSARGTAYEQYF.